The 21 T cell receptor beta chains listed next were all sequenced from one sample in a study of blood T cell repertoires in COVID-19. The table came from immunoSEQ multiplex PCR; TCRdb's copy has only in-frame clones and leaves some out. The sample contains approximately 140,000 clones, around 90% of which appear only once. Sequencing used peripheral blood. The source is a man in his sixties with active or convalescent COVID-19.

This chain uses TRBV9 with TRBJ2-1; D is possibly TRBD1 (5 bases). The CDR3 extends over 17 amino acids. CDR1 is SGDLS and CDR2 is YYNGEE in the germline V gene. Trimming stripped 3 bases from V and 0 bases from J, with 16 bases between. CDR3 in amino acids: CASSATRQSRSYNEQFF. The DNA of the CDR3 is TGTGCCAGCAGCGCAACTCGACAGAGCCGCTCCTACAATGAGCAGTTCTTC.

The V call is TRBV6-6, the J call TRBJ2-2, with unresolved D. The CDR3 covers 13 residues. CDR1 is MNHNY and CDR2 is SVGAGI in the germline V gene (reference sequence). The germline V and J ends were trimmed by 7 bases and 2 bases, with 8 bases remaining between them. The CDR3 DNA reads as TGTGCCAGCATCCCCGTAAACACCGGGGAGCTGTTTTTT. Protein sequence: CASIPVNTGELFF.

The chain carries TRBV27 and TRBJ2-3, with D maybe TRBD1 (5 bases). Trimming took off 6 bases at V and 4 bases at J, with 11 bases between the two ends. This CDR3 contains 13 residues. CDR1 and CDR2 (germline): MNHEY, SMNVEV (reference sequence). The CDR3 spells CASSWGRADTQYF. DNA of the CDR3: TGTGCCAGCAGCTGGGGCCGCGCAGATACGCAGTATTTT.

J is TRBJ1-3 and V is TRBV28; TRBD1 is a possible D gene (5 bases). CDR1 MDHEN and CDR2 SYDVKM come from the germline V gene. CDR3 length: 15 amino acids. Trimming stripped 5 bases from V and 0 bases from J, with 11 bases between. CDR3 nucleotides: TGTGCCAGCAGTCCGGGGGGTGGCTCTGGAAACACCATATATTTT. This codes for CASSPGGGSGNTIYF.

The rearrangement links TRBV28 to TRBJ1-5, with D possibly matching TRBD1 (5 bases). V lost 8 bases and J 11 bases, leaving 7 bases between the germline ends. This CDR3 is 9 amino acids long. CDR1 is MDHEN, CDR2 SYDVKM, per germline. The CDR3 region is CASGGAQHF. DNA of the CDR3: TGTGCCAGCGGGGGGGCCCAGCATTTT.

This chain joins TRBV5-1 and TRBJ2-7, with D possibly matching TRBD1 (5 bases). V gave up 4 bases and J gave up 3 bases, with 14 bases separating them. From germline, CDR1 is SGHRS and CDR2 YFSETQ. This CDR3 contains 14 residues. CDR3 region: CASSPSGALYEQYF. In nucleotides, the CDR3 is TGCGCCAGCAGCCCCTCTGGGGCGCTCTACGAGCAGTACTTC.

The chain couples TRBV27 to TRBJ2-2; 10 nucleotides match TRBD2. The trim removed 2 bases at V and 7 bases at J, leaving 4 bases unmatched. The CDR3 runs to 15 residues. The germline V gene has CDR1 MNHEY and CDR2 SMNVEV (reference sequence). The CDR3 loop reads CASSLAGTSVGELFF. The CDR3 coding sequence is TGTGCCAGCAGTTTAGCCGGGACTAGCGTCGGGGAGCTGTTTTTT.

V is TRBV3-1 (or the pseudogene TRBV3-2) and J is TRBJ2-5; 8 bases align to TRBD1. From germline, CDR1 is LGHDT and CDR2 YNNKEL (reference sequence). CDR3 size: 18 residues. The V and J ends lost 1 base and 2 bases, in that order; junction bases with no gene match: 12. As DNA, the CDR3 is TGTGCCAGCAGCCAAGGGCAGGGGGCAGGGGTCCGGCAAGAGACCCAGTACTTC. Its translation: CASSQGQGAGVRQETQYF.

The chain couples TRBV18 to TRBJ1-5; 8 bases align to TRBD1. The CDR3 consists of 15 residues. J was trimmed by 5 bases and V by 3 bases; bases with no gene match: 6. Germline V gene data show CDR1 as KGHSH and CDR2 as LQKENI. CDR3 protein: CASSPAGGRDQPQHF. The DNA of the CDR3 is TGTGCCAGCTCACCGGCAGGGGGCAGGGATCAGCCCCAGCATTTT.

CDR3: CASSPGTGNQPQHF. In DNA, the CDR3 is TGTGCCAGCAGCCCCGGGACAGGCAATCAGCCCCAGCATTTT. The chain couples TRBV6-4 to TRBJ1-5; 7 positions match TRBD1. From germline, CDR1 is MRHNA and CDR2 SNTAGT. The CDR3 runs to 14 residues. The junction had 4 bases not matched to a gene; V was cut back by 6 bases and J by 2 bases.

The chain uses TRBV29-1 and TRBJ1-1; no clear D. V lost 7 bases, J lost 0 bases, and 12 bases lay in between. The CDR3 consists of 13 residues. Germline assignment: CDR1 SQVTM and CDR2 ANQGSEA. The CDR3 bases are TGCAGCGGCGGGGTCCAGATGAACACTGAAGCTTTCTTT. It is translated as CSGGVQMNTEAFF.

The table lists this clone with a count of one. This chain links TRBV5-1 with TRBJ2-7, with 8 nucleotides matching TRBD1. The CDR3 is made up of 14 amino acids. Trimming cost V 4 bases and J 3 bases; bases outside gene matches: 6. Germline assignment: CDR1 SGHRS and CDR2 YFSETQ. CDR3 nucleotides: TGCGCCAGCAGCGAGGACAGGGTAGTCTACGAGCAGTACTTC. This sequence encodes CASSEDRVVYEQYF.

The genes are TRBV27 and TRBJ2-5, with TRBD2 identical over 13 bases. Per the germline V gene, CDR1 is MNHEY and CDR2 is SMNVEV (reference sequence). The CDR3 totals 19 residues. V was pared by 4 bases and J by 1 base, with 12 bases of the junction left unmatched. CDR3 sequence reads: CASSSYNRTSGSLQETQYF. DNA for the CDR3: TGTGCCAGCAGTTCCTACAACAGGACTAGCGGGAGCCTCCAAGAGACCCAGTACTTC.

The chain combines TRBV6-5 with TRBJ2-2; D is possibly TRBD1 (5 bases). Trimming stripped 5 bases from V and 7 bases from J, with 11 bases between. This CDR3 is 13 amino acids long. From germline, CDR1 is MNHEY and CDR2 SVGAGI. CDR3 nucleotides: TGTGCCAGCAGTCCCCAGGGTGGCGGGGAGCTGTTTTTT. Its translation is CASSPQGGGELFF.

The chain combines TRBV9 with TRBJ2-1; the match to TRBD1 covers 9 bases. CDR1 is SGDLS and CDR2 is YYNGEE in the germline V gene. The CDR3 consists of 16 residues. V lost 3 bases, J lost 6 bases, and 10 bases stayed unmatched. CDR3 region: CASSEGEGQGSNEQFF. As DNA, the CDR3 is TGTGCCAGCAGCGAGGGGGAGGGACAGGGATCCAATGAGCAGTTCTTC.

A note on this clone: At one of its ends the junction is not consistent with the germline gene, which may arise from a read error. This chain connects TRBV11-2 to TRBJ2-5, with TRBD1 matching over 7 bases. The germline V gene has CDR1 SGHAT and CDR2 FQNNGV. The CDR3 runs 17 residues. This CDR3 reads CASNLRRGTGAQETQYF. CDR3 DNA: TGTGCCAGCAACTTACGACGGGGTACAGGGGCTCAAGAGACCCAGTACTTC.

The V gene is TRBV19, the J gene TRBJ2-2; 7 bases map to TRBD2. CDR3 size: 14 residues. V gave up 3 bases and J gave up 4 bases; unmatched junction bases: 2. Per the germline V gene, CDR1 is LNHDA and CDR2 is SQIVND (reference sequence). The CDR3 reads CASSIPGGTGELFF. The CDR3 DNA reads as TGTGCCAGTAGTATCCCGGGGGGCACCGGGGAGCTGTTTTTT.

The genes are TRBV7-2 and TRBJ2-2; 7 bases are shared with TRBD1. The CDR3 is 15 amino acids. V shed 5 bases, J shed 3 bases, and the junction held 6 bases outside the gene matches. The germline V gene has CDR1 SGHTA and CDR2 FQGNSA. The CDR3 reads CASSLQGLYTGELFF. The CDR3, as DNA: TGTGCCAGCAGCCTACAGGGGCTGTACACCGGGGAGCTGTTTTTT.

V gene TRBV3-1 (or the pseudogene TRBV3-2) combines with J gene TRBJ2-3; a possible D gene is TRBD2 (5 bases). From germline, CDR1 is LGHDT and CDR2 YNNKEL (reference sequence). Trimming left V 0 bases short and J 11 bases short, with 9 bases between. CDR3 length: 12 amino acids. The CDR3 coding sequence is TGTGCCAGCAGCCAAGACTACCGGGGGCAGTATTTT. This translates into CASSQDYRGQYF.

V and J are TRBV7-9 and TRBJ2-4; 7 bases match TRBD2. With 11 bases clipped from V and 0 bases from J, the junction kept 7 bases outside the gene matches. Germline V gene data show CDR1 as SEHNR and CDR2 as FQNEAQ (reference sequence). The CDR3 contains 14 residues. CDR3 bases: TGTGCCTCGGGGGGAGATGTAGCCAAAAACATTCAGTACTTC. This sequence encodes CASGGDVAKNIQYF. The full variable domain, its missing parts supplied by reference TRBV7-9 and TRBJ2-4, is DTGVSQNPRHKITKRGQNVTFRCDPISEHNRLYWYRQTLGQGPEFLTYFQNEAQLEKSRLLSDRFSAERPKGSFSTLEIQRTEQGDSAMYLCASGGDVAKNIQYFGAGTRLSVL.

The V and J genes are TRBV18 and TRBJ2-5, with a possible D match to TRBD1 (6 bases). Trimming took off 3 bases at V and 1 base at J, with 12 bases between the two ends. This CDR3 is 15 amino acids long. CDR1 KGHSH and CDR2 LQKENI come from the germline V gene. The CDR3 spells CASSPRTVLQETQYF. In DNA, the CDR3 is TGTGCCAGCTCACCCCGGACAGTACTCCAAGAGACCCAGTACTTC.